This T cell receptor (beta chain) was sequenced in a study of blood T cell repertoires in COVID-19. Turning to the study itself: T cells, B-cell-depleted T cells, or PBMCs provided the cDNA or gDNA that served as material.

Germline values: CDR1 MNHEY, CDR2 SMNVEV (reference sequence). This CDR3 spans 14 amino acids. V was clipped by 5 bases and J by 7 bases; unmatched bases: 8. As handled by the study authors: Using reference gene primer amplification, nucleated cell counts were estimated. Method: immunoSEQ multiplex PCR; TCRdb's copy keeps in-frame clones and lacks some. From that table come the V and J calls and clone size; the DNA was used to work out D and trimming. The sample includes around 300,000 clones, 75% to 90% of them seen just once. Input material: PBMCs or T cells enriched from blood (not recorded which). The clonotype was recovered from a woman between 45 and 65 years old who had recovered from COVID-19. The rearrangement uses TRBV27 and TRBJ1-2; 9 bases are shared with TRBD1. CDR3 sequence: CASSLGQGLGGYTF. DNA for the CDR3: TGTGCCAGCAGTCTGGGACAGGGTTTGGGTGGCTACACCTTC.